Below, 28 T cell receptor beta chains from the same sample are listed, as sequenced in a study of CD8 T cells in ankylosing spondylitis. TCRdb re-called the 5' RACE reads with MiXCR, one entry per CDR3 protein. The data contain 450,000 or so distinct CDR3 sequences, 25% to 30% of them singletons. Study-level results: There was a TCR beta motif, made of several highly homologous variants, that appeared characteristic of ankylosing spondylitis blood.

Their antigens remain unidentified. Sequenced: blood, either unsorted or a sorted T cell fraction (not recorded which). The receptors were sampled from a male donor with ankylosing spondylitis.

The genes are TRBV19 and TRBJ1-1; 10 nucleotides agree with TRBD1. V lost 2 bases and J lost 1; bases outside the gene matches: 13. The CDR3 has 19 residues. Looked up from germline, CDR1 is LNHDA and CDR2 is SQIVND (reference sequence). Written as DNA, the CDR3 is TGTGCCAGTAGTATAAGATACCCCCAGACAGGGGGCTCGAACACTGAAGCTTTCTTT. Amino acid sequence: CASSIRYPQTGGSNTEAFF.

This clonotype was recorded a few times. This chain joins TRBV7-9 and TRBJ2-5; 14 bases line up with TRBD2. The V segment lost 5 bases and the J segment 5 bases; nucleotides outside the gene matches: 10. There are 17 residues in the CDR3. CDR1 is SEHNR, CDR2 FQNEAQ, per germline (reference sequence). The CDR3 region has the DNA TGTGCCAGCAGCACACCCGGGACTAGCGGGAGTGGGGAGACCCAGTACTTC. Amino acids: CASSTPGTSGSGETQYF.

The chain has TRBV24-1 and TRBJ2-1; D remains unclear. V was clipped by 3 bases and J by 9 bases, with 8 bases between them. This CDR3 is built from 12 residues. The germline gives CDR1 KGHDR, CDR2 SFDVKD. The CDR3 loop reads CATSDPSAEQFF. The CDR3 nucleotides read TGTGCCACCAGTGATCCTTCGGCTGAGCAGTTCTTC.

This chain joins TRBV29-1 and TRBJ2-7, with 7 bases matching TRBD1. The CDR3 is 13 amino acids. The J segment lost 3 bases and the V segment lost 6 bases, leaving 8 bases of the junction unmatched. The V gene's germline CDR1 is SQVTM and CDR2 ANQGSEA. CDR3 loop: CSVGTEIDYEQYF. As DNA, the CDR3 is TGCAGCGTGGGGACAGAGATTGACTACGAGCAGTACTTC.

This clonotype came up a few times. The V call is TRBV7-6, the J call TRBJ1-6; possible D gene TRBD1, 5 bases. Germline V lookup: CDR1 SGHVS, CDR2 FNYEAQ. The CDR3 is 14 amino acids. V lost 3 bases and J lost 6, with 9 bases in between. The CDR3 nucleotides read TGTGCCAGCAGCTTCGACAGCCTTAATTCACCCCTCCACTTT. This gives the protein CASSFDSLNSPLHF.

The chain uses TRBV30 and TRBJ2-3; maybe TRBD2 (6 bases). The germline CDR1 and CDR2 sequences are GTSNPN and SVGIG (reference sequence). Trimming took 1 base from V and 4 from J, leaving 6 bases between them. This CDR3 has 12 residues. The CDR3 loop reads CAWSGGADTQYF. CDR3 DNA sequence: TGTGCCTGGAGTGGCGGGGCAGATACGCAGTATTTT. The variable domain in full, with the rest retrieved from reference TRBV30 and TRBJ2-3, is SQTIHQWPATLVQPVGSPLSLECTVEGTSNPNLYWYRQAAGRGLQLLFYSVGIGQISSEVPQNLSASRPQDRQFILSSKKLLLSDSGFYLCAWSGGADTQYFGPGTRLTVL.

The chain joins TRBV12-3 or TRBV12-4 to TRBJ2-7; D may be TRBD1 (6 bases). V gave up 6 bases and J gave up 4 bases, with 28 bases separating them. This CDR3 contains 18 residues. CDR3 region: CASSALLKTGRWRYEQYV. The CDR3 DNA is TGTGCCAGCAGCGCATTACTCAAGACAGGCCGATGGCGTTACGAGCAGTACGTC.

The V and J genes are TRBV29-1 and TRBJ2-2, with D hard to call. Germline V gives CDR1 SQVTM, CDR2 ANQGSEA. The ends were cut back, 7 bases at V and 6 bases at J, with 9 bases in the middle. The CDR3 extends over 11 amino acids. CDR3 protein: CSAAVPGELFF. For the CDR3, the DNA is TGCAGCGCGGCCGTGCCCGGGGAGCTGTTTTTT.

This clonotype was recorded a few times. The chain couples TRBV6-1 to TRBJ2-1; 8 positions match TRBD1. Trimming took 4 bases from V and 10 from J; bases not matched to a gene: 6. The CDR3 runs 13 residues. Per germline, CDR1 MNHNS and CDR2 SASEGT. Written as DNA, the CDR3 is TGTGCCAGCAGTGCAGCAGGGGGCTACGAGCAGTTCTTC. This gives the protein CASSAAGGYEQFF.

This clonotype was recorded many times. The chain employs TRBV29-1 and TRBJ2-2, with 12 bases matching TRBD2. There are 14 residues in the CDR3. Germline CDR1 SQVTM, CDR2 ANQGSEA. V was clipped by 7 bases and J by 4 bases; unmatched bases: 4. CDR3 DNA: TGCAGCGCCCTAGCGGGAGGGTTCACCGGGGAGCTGTTTTTT. It is translated as CSALAGGFTGELFF.

Ten or more counts support this clonotype. The chain recombines TRBV24-1 with TRBJ1-2; possible D gene TRBD1, 6 bases. This CDR3 spans 16 amino acids. The germline gives CDR1 KGHDR, CDR2 SFDVKD. V lost 1 base and J lost 4, with 15 bases in between. CDR3 loop: CATSDFQAGEGYGYTF. CDR3 in DNA: TGTGCCACCAGTGATTTCCAGGCAGGGGAAGGCTATGGCTACACCTTC.

V is TRBV9 and J is TRBJ2-5; 7 positions agree with TRBD2. The germline gives CDR1 SGDLS, CDR2 YYNGEE. The CDR3 covers 15 residues. The V gene end was trimmed by 0 bases and the J gene end by 3 bases; junction bases not matched to a gene: 5. The CDR3 coding sequence is TGTGCCAGCAGCGTAGTTTCGGGAGGAAAAGAGACCCAGTACTTC. Encoded protein: CASSVVSGGKETQYF.

This clonotype has just a few counts. J is TRBJ2-5 and V is TRBV5-1, with D possibly matching TRBD1 (6 bases). V was clipped by 1 base and J by 4 bases, with 14 bases between them. Germline V gene data show CDR1 as SGHRS and CDR2 as YFSETQ. This CDR3 region has 15 residues. The CDR3 nucleotides are TGCGCCAGCAGCTTGTGGCAGGGGCAGTCAGAGACCCAGTACTTC. This codes for CASSLWQGQSETQYF. The full variable domain, completed using reference TRBV5-1 and TRBJ2-5, is KAGVTQTPRYLIKTRGQQVTLSCSPISGHRSVSWYQQTPGQGLQFLFEYFSETQRNKGNFPGRFSGRQFSNSRSEMNVSTLELGDSALYLCASSLWQGQSETQYFGPGTRLLVL.

The table lists this clonotype with a count of one. This CDR3 is CASSPGRIYEQYV. In nucleotides, the CDR3 is TGTGCCAGCAGTCCCGGTAGGATTTACGAGCAGTACGTC. This rearrangement joins TRBV28 to TRBJ2-7; D is unresolved. Per germline, CDR1 MDHEN and CDR2 SYDVKM. The V gene lost 5 bases and the J gene lost 4 bases, with 12 bases spanning the gap. The CDR3 is 13 amino acids.

This clonotype has just a few counts. The V and J genes are TRBV12-3 or TRBV12-4 and TRBJ1-5; D gene ambiguous. V gave up 1 base and J gave up 4 bases, with 11 bases separating them. The CDR3 is made up of 15 amino acids. CDR3 bases: TGTGCCAGCAGTTTAGGAACGGTTCCGAATCAGCCCCAGCATTTT. Its translation is CASSLGTVPNQPQHF.

The rearrangement uses TRBV15 and TRBJ1-5; TRBD1 agrees at 10 bases. V lost 1 base, J lost 6 bases, and 6 bases stayed unmatched. This CDR3 spans 16 amino acids. Germline V gene sequence: CDR1 LNHNV, CDR2 YYDKDF (reference sequence). Written as DNA, the CDR3 is TGTGCCACCAGCAGAGTAAGGACAGGGGGAGGTCAGCCCCAGCATTTT. Protein: CATSRVRTGGGQPQHF.

V usage is TRBV2 and J usage is TRBJ1-1, with no clear D. This CDR3 is built from 14 residues. The ends were cut back, 1 base at V and 4 bases at J, with 10 bases in the middle. Germline assignment: CDR1 SNHLY and CDR2 FYNNEI. The CDR3 loop is CASSEEMEFTEAFF. CDR3 DNA: TGTGCCAGCAGTGAAGAGATGGAGTTCACTGAAGCTTTCTTT. Complete variable domain (other parts from reference TRBV2 and TRBJ1-1): EPEVTQTPSHQVTQMGQEVILRCVPISNHLYFYWYRQILGQKVEFLVSFYNNEISEKSEIFDDQFSVERPDGSNFTLKIRSTKLEDSAMYFCASSEEMEFTEAFFGQGTRLTVV.

This clonotype has more than one count but fewer than ten. The rearrangement links TRBV5-6 to TRBJ1-2; tentative D call: TRBD1 (5 bases). The length of the CDR3 is 13 residues. V was shortened by 6 bases and J by 8 bases, with 17 bases between the two germline ends. CDR1 SGHDT and CDR2 YYEEEE come from the germline V gene. This chain's CDR3 is CASTPEGYDGYTF. The CDR3 nucleotides are TGTGCCAGCACCCCGGAGGGGTATGACGGCTACACCTTC.

In its sample, this clonotype was seen a few times. The V gene is TRBV5-1, the J gene TRBJ1-2, with TRBD1 matching 8 bases. The CDR3 loop spans 15 amino acids. Germline trimming cut 4 bases from V and 4 bases from J; bases unmatched to any gene: 9. The germline V gene has CDR1 SGHRS and CDR2 YFSETQ. Here the CDR3 reads CASSAYRGQAYGYTF. In DNA, the CDR3 is TGCGCCAGCAGCGCCTACAGGGGACAGGCCTATGGCTACACCTTC. The full variable domain, with the rest looked up from reference TRBV5-1 and TRBJ1-2, is KAGVTQTPRYLIKTRGQQVTLSCSPISGHRSVSWYQQTPGQGLQFLFEYFSETQRNKGNFPGRFSGRQFSNSRSEMNVSTLELGDSALYLCASSAYRGQAYGYTFGSGTRLTVV.

This sequence joins TRBV29-1 and TRBJ2-3, with 10 positions matching TRBD1. CDR3 length equals 14 residues. With V trimmed by 8 bases and J by 1 base, 6 bases remained unmatched. CDR1 is SQVTM, CDR2 ANQGSEA, per germline. CDR3 nucleotide sequence: TGCAGCTATGACAGGGGGCTCGGCACAGATACGCAGTATTTT. It translates to CSYDRGLGTDTQYF.

The rearrangement joins TRBV7-9 to TRBJ2-5; 7 nucleotides agree with TRBD2. The CDR3 has 17 amino acids. With V trimmed by 7 bases and J by 5 bases, 19 bases remained unmatched. The V gene's germline CDR1 is SEHNR and CDR2 FQNEAQ (reference sequence). The CDR3 sequence: CASTLGSSGRWAETQYF. DNA of the CDR3: TGTGCCAGCACCCTAGGGAGTAGCGGGCGTTGGGCGGAGACCCAGTACTTC.

This clonotype was counted only a few times. The CDR3 spells CASSPPGTATNTGELFF. As DNA, the CDR3 is TGCGCCAGCAGCCCGCCCGGGACAGCCACGAACACCGGGGAGCTGTTTTTT. The chain joins TRBV5-1 to TRBJ2-2; 7 bases line up with TRBD1. Trimming took 4 bases from V and 0 from J; bases not matched to a gene: 9. The CDR3 is made up of 17 amino acids. Germline V gives CDR1 SGHRS, CDR2 YFSETQ.

This clonotype has only a few counts. The chain combines TRBV5-6 with TRBJ2-1; D gene uncertain. This CDR3 comprises 14 residues. CDR1 is SGHDT and CDR2 is YYEEEE in the germline V gene. Trimming shortened V by 0 bases and J by 1 base, and 5 bases separated the two germline ends. The CDR3 DNA is TGTGCCAGCAGCTTGGTACAGTCCTACAATGAGCAGTTCTTC. It yields the protein CASSLVQSYNEQFF.

This chain uses TRBV29-1 with TRBJ2-7, with D tentatively TRBD2 (5 bases). In germline, CDR1 is SQVTM, CDR2 ANQGSEA. The V and J ends lost 5 bases and 7 bases respectively, with 18 bases between them. There are 13 residues in the CDR3. The CDR3 coding sequence is TGCAGCGTTTTGCGGCTAGCCGCCGGAGAGCAGTACTTC. Translation gives CSVLRLAAGEQYF.

The rearrangement uses TRBV12-3 or TRBV12-4 and TRBJ2-3, with 11 bases fitting TRBD2. V shed 6 bases, J shed 5 bases, and the junction held 10 bases outside the gene matches. CDR3 length: 16 residues. CDR3 amino acids: CASSTPLAGGGDTQYF. The CDR3 coding sequence is TGTGCCAGCAGCACCCCCCTAGCGGGAGGAGGAGATACGCAGTATTTT.

Ten or more counts support this clonotype. The V call is TRBV7-2, the J call TRBJ2-1; 10 bases align to TRBD2. The CDR3 consists of 16 residues. V dropped 4 bases and J dropped 7; count of bases not matched to a gene: 10. Germline V gene data show CDR1 as SGHTA and CDR2 as FQGNSA. CDR3 nucleotide sequence: TGTGCCAGCAGCTCCCGAGGAGCGGGAGGGATTAATGAGCAGTTCTTC. Its translation: CASSSRGAGGINEQFF.

This clonotype was observed a handful of times. The J gene is TRBJ1-6, the V gene TRBV20-1; D is undetermined. The V gene lost 4 bases and the J gene lost 6 bases, with 10 bases spanning the gap. From germline, CDR1 is DFQATT and CDR2 SNEGSKA (reference sequence). There are 13 residues in the CDR3. CDR3 region: CSAIVAVNSPLHF. The CDR3 DNA follows: TGCAGTGCTATCGTCGCGGTTAATTCACCCCTCCACTTT.

This clonotype was picked up a small number of times. This chain connects TRBV6-1 to TRBJ2-5, with 7 bases lining up with TRBD1. V was clipped by 5 bases and J by 2 bases; unmatched bases: 5. Germline loops: CDR1 MNHNS, CDR2 SASEGT. The CDR3 has 14 amino acids. The CDR3 is CASSPPGQQETQYF. The CDR3 DNA reads as TGTGCCAGCAGTCCGCCGGGACAGCAAGAGACCCAGTACTTC.